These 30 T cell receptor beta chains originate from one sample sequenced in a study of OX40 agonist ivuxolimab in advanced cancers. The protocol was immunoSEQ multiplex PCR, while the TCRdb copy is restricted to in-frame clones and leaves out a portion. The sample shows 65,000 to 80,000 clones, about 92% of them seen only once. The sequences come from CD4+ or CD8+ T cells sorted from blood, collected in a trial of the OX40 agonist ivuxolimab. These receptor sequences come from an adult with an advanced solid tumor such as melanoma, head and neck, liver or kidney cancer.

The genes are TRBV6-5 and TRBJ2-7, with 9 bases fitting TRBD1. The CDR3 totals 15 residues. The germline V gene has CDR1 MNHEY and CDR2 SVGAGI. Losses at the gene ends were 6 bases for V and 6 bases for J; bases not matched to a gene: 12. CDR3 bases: TGTGCCAGCAGCCCTACCCACAGGGGGCTGATCGAGCAGTACTTC. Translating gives CASSPTHRGLIEQYF.

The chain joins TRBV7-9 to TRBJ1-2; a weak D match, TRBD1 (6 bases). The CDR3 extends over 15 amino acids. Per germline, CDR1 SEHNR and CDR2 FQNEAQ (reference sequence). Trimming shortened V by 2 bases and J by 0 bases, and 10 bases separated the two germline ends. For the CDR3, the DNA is TGTGCCAGCAGCTTATCGGGGGCAGCTAACTATGGCTACACCTTC. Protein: CASSLSGAANYGYTF. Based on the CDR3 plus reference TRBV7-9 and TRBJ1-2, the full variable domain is DTGVSQNPRHKITKRGQNVTFRCDPISEHNRLYWYRQTLGQGPEFLTYFQNEAQLEKSRLLSDRFSAERPKGSFSTLEIQRTEQGDSAMYLCASSLSGAANYGYTFGSGTRLTVV.

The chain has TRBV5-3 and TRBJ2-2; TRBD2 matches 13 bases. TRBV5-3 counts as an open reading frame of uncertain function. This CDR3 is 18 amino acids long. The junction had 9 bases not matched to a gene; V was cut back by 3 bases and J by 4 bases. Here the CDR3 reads CARSCRTSGSRGTGELFF. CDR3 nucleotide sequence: TGTGCCAGAAGCTGCCGGACTAGCGGGAGCAGGGGCACCGGGGAGCTGTTTTTT.

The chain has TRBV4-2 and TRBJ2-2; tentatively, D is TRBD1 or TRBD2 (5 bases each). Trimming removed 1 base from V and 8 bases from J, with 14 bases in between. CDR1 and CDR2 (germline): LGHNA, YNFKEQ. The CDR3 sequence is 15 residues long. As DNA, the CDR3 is TGTGCCAGCAGCCAAGGGTTCGGGGCTCTAGGGGAGCTGTTTTTT. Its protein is CASSQGFGALGELFF.

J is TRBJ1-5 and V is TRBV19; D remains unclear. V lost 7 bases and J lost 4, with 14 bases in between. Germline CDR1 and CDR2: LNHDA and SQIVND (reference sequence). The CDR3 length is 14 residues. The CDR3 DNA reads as TGTGCCAGTAACCTCTTAGAAGGGAATCAGCCCCAGCATTTT. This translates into CASNLLEGNQPQHF. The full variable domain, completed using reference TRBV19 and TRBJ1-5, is DGGITQSPKYLFRKEGQNVTLSCEQNLNHDAMYWYRQDPGQGLRLIYYSQIVNDFQKGDIAEGYSVSREKKESFPLTVTSAQKNPTAFYLCASNLLEGNQPQHFGDGTRLSIL.

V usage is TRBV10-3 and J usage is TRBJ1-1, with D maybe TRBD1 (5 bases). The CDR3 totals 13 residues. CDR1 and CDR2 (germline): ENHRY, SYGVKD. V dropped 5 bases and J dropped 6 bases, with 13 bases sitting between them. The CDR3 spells CAISLSGSSEAFF. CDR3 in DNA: TGTGCCATCAGTCTTTCAGGGTCCTCTGAAGCTTTCTTT.

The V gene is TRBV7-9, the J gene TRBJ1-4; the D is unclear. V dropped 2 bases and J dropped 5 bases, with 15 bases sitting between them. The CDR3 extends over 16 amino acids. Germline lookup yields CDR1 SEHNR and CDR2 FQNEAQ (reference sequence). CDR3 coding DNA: TGTGCCAGCAGCTTAAGAATAAGGATGAGGAATGAAAAACTGTTTTTT. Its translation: CASSLRIRMRNEKLFF.

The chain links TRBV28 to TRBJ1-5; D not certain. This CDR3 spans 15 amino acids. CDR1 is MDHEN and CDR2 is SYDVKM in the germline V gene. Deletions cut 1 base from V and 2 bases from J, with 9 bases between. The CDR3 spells CASSLSSWGNQPQHF. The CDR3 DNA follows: TGTGCCAGCAGTTTATCTTCCTGGGGCAATCAGCCCCAGCATTTT.

The CDR3 sequence: CAISDDRRNQPQHF. CDR3 DNA: TGTGCCATCAGCGATGACAGAAGAAATCAGCCCCAGCATTTT. The chain joins TRBV10-3 to TRBJ1-5, with D maybe TRBD1 (5 bases). The V and J ends lost 6 bases and 4 bases respectively, with 13 bases between them. This CDR3 has 14 amino acids. Germline CDR1 reads ENHRY; CDR2 reads SYGVKD.

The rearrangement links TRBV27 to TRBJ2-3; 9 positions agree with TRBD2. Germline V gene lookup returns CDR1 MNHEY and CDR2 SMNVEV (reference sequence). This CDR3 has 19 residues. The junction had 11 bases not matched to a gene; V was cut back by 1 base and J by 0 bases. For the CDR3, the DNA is TGTGCCAGCAGTTTATTAGGCCTAGCGGGATATACTAGCACAGATACGCAGTATTTT. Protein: CASSLLGLAGYTSTDTQYF.

The CDR3 DNA follows: TGTGCCAGCAGCCCCGATCGGGATGTACGCTCCTACAATGAGCAGTTCTTC. Residues: CASSPDRDVRSYNEQFF. The rearrangement joins TRBV9 to TRBJ2-1; a possible D gene is TRBD2 (5 bases). Trimming cost V 4 bases and J 0 bases, with 17 bases left between them. The CDR3 spans 17 residues. Germline V gene sequence: CDR1 SGDLS, CDR2 YYNGEE.

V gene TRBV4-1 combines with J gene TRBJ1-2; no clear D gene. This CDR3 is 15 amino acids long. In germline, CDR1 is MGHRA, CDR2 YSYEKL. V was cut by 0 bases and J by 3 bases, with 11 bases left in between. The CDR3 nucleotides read TGCGCCAGCAGCCAAGAAGGGCGGGTGGACTATGGCTACACCTTC. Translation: CASSQEGRVDYGYTF.

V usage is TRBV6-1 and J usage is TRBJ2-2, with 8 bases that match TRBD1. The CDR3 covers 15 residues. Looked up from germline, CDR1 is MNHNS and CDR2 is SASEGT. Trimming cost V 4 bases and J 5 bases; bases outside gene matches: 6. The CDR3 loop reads CASSVSGGETGELFF. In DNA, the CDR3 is TGTGCCAGCAGTGTTTCAGGGGGCGAAACCGGGGAGCTGTTTTTT.

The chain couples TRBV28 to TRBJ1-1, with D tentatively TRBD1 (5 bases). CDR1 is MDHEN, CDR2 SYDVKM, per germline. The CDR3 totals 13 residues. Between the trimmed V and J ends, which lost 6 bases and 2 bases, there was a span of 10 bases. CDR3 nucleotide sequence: TGTGCCAGCAGCAGAGGGGTTAACACTGAAGCTTTCTTT. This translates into CASSRGVNTEAFF.

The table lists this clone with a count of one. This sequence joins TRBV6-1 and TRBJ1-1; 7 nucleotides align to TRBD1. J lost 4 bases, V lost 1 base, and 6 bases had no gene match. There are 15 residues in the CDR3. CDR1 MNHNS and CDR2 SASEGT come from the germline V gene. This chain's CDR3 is CASSEGGGGPTEAFF. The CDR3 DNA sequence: TGTGCCAGCAGTGAAGGTGGAGGGGGCCCCACTGAAGCTTTCTTT.

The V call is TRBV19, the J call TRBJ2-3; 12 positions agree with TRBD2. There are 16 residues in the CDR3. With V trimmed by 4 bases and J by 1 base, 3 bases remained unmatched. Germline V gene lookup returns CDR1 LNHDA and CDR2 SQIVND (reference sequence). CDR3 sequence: CASSTRTSGGTDTQYF. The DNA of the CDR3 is TGTGCCAGTAGTACCCGGACTAGCGGGGGCACAGATACGCAGTATTTT.

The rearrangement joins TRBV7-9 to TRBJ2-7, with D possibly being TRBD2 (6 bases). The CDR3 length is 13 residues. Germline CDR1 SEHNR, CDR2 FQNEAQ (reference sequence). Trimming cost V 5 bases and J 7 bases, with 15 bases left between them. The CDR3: CASSRLVVGEQYF. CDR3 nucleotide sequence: TGTGCCAGCAGCCGACTAGTCGTTGGGGAGCAGTACTTC.

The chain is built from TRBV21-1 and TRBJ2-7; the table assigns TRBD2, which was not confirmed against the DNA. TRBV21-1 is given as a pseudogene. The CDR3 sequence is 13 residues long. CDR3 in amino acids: CARRTGGPYEQYF. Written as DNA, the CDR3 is TGTGCCAGGAGAACGGGAGGGCCCTACGAGCAGTACTTC.

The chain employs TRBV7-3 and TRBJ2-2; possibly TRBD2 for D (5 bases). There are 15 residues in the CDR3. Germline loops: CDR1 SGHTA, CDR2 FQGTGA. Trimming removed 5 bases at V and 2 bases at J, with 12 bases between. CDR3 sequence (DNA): TGTGCCAGCAGCGCAGAACTAGGAAACACCGGGGAGCTGTTTTTT. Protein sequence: CASSAELGNTGELFF.

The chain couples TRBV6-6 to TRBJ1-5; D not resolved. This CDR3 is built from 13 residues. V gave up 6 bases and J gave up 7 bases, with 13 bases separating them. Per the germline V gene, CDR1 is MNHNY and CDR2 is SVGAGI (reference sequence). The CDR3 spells CASSYGRGQPQHF. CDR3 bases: TGTGCCAGCAGCTACGGGAGAGGACAGCCCCAGCATTTT.

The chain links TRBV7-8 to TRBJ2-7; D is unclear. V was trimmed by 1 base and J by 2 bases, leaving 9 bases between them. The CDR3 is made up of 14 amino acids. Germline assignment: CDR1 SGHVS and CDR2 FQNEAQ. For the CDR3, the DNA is TGTGCCAGCAGCTTAGGGGGAAAGCCCTACGAGCAGTACTTC. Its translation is CASSLGGKPYEQYF.

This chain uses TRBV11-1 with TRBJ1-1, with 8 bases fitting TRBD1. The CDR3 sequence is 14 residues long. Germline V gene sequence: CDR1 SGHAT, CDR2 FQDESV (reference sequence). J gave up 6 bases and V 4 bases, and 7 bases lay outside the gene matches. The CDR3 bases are TGTGCCAGCAGCTCGGTCACAGGGGGGGCTGAAGCTTTCTTT. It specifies CASSSVTGGAEAFF.

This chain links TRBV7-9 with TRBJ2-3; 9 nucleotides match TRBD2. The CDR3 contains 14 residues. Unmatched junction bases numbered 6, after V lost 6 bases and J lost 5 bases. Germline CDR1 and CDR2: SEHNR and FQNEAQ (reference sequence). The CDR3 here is CASSSGSGGDTQYF. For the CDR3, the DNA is TGTGCCAGCAGTAGCGGGAGTGGTGGAGATACGCAGTATTTT.

The chain's CDR3 is CASSLAGEVPDEQYF. CDR3 nucleotide sequence: TGTGCCAGCAGCTTAGCGGGGGAGGTTCCCGACGAGCAGTACTTC. The V call is TRBV7-2, the J call TRBJ2-7; possible D gene TRBD2, 6 bases. With 0 bases removed from V and 5 bases from J, the gap between germline ends came to 14 bases. The CDR3 loop spans 15 amino acids. The germline V gene encodes CDR1 SGHTA and CDR2 FQGNSA.

In nucleotides, the CDR3 is TGTGCCATCAGTCTTCTTAGCGGGAGTAGCTCCTACAATGAGCAGTTCTTC. Residues: CAISLLSGSSSYNEQFF. The chain joins TRBV10-3 to TRBJ2-1, with 9 bases fitting TRBD2. Germline trimming cut 5 bases from V and 0 bases from J; bases unmatched to any gene: 8. The CDR3 totals 17 residues. CDR1 ENHRY and CDR2 SYGVKD come from the germline V gene.

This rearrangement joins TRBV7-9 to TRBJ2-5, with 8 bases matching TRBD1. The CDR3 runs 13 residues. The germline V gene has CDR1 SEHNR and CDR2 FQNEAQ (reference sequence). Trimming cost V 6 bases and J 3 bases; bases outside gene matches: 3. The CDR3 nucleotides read TGTGCCAGCAGTTTGGGACAGGAAGAGACCCAGTACTTC. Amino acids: CASSLGQEETQYF. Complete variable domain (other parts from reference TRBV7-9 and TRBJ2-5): DTGVSQNPRHKITKRGQNVTFRCDPISEHNRLYWYRQTLGQGPEFLTYFQNEAQLEKSRLLSDRFSAERPKGSFSTLEIQRTEQGDSAMYLCASSLGQEETQYFGPGTRLLVL.

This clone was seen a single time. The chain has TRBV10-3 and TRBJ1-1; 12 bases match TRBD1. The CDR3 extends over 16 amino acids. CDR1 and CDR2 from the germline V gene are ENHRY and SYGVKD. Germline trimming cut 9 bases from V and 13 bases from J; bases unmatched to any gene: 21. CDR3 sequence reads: CAIPTGTGGLRSGLFF. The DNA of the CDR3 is TGTGCCATACCAACCGGGACAGGGGGCTTGAGATCCGGGCTTTTCTTT.

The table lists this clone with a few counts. CDR3 residues: CASGLAGQGAFDGYTF. DNA of the CDR3: TGTGCTAGTGGTTTGGCAGGACAGGGGGCATTCGATGGCTACACCTTC. V is TRBV12-5 and J is TRBJ1-2, with 11 bases aligning to TRBD1. The CDR3 extends over 16 amino acids. Trimming took 1 base from V and 6 from J; bases not matched to a gene: 7. Germline V gene data show CDR1 as LGHNT and CDR2 as FRNRAP. Filled out from reference TRBV12-5 and TRBJ1-2, the complete variable domain reads DARVTQTPRHKVTEMGQEVTMRCQPILGHNTVFWYRQTMMQGLELLAYFRNRAPLDDSGMPKDRFSAEMPDATLATLKIQPSEPRDSAVYFCASGLAGQGAFDGYTFGSGTRLTVV.

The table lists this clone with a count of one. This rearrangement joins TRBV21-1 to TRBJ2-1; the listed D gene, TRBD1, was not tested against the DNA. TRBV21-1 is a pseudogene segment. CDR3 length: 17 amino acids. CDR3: CASSKALWEQGRNEQFF. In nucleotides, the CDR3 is TGTGCCAGCAGCAAAGCGCTTTGGGAACAGGGGCGGAATGAGCAGTTCTTC.

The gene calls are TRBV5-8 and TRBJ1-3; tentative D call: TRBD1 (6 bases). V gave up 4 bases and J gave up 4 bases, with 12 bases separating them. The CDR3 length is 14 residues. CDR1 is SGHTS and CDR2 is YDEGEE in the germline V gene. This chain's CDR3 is CASSTRGIGNTIYF. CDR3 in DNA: TGTGCCAGCAGCACAAGGGGGATCGGAAACACCATATATTTT.